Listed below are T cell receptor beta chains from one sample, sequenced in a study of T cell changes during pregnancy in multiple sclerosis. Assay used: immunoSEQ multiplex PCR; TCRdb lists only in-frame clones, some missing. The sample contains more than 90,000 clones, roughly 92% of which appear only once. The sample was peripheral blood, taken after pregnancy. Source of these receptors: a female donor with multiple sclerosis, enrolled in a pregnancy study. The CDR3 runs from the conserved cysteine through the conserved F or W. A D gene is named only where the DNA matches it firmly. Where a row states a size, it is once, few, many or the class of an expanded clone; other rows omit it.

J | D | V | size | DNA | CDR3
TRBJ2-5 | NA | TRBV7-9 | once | TGTGCCAGCAGCTTAGCCTATCGGGGGAGGAATCAAGAGACCCAGTACTTC | CASSLAYRGRNQETQYF
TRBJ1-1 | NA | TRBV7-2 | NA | TGTGCCAGCAGCTCCGCAGGGCTGAACACTGAAGCTTTCTTT | CASSSAGLNTEAFF
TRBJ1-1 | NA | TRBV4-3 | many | TGCGCCAGCAGCCCAGGCGGGGGGGTGGTGGCTTTCTTT | CASSPGGGVVAFF
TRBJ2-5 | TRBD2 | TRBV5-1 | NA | TGCGCCAGCAGCTTGGCCAAAGGGGGGACTAGCGGGAGAACGGGAGAGACCCAGTACTTC | CASSLAKGGTSGRTGETQYF
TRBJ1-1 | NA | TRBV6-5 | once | TGTGCCAGCCAAACCGGGGGGCTTGATTACACTGAAGCTTTCTTT | CASQTGGLDYTEAFF
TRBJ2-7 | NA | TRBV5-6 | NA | TGTGCCAGCAGCTTGGCCCCTCAGTACGAGCAGTACTTC | CASSLAPQYEQYF
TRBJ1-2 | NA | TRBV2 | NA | TGTGCCAGCAGGGACAGCGCGAATGGCTACACCTTC | CASRDSANGYTF
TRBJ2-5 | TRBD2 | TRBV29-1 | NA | TGCAGCGTTGAAGGACTAGCGGGGGACCCGGGGGTGATGGAGACCCAGTACTTC | CSVEGLAGDPGVMETQYF
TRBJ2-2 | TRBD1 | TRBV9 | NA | TGTGCCAGCGGGACCGGGGACAGGGACACCGGGGAGCTGTTTTTT | CASGTGDRDTGELFF
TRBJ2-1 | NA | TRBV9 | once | TGTGCCAGCAGCGTAGACCCCCAGCGTTCGTACAATGAGCAGTTCTTC | CASSVDPQRSYNEQFF
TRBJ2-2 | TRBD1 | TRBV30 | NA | TGTGCCTGGAGTGGGACCCCCCGGACAGGGACCGGGGAGCTGTTTTTT | CAWSGTPRTGTGELFF
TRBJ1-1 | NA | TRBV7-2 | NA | TGTGCCAGCAGCTTAAATACAGGGTTAGCTTTCTTT | CASSLNTGLAFF
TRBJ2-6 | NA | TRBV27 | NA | TGTGCCAGCAGTTTACTGGGGCTGGCTGGGGCCAACGTCCTGACTTTC | CASSLLGLAGANVLTF
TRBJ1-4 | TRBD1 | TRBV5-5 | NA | TGTGCCAGCAGCTTCAGACAGGGTTATGAAAAACTGTTTTTT | CASSFRQGYEKLFF
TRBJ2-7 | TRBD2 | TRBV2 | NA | TGTGCCAGCAGTGATCCGGGGGGTCTTGCCTACGAGCAGTACTTC | CASSDPGGLAYEQYF
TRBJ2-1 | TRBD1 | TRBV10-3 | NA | TGTGCCATCAGTGAGCCTAAGACAGGGTGGCTCTATGAGCAGTTCTTC | CAISEPKTGWLYEQFF
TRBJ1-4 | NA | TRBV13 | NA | TGTGCCAGCAGCTTATATGGGCCGAATGAAAAACTGTTTTTT | CASSLYGPNEKLFF
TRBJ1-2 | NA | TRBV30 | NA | TGTGCCTGGAGTCCCGGGACTTTATATGGCTACACCTTC | CAWSPGTLYGYTF
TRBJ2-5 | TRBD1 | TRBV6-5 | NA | TGTGCCAGTCAAGAGGGGGCTTACCAAGAGACCCAGTACTTC | CASQEGAYQETQYF
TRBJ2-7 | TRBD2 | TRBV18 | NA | TGTGCCAGCTCACCACCGCTAGCGGGAGGGCAGTACGAGCAGTACTTC | CASSPPLAGGQYEQYF
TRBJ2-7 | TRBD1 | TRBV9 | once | TGTGCCAGCAGCGCGACAGGGAACGAGCAGTACTTC | CASSATGNEQYF
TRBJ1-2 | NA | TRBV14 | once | TGTGCCAGCAGTCAAACTTGGGAGAGTTATGGCTACACCTTC | CASSQTWESYGYTF
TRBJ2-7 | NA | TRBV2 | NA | TGTGCCAGCAGTTGGGGCGACTACGAGCAGTACTTC | CASSWGDYEQYF
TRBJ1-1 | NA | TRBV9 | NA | TGTGCCAGCAGCGTTGAGGGTAACACTGAAGCTTTCTTT | CASSVEGNTEAFF
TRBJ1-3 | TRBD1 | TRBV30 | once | TGTGCCTGGAGTGTACAGGGGGCCGGAGGAAACACCATATATTTT | CAWSVQGAGGNTIYF
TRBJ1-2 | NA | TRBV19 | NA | TGTGCCAGTAGCCGCGACAGGTTCTACTCACTTTATGGCTACACCTTC | CASSRDRFYSLYGYTF
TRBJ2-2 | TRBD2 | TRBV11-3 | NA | TGTGCCAGCAGCCAAAATCATGGGACTAGGAACACCGGGGAGCTGTTTTTT | CASSQNHGTRNTGELFF
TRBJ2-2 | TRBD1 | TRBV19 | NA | TGTGCCAGCTCAGGGACAGGGAAGAACACCGGGGAGCTGTTTTTT | CASSGTGKNTGELFF
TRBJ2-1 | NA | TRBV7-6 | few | TGTGCCAGCAGCTCTAACGGAGATTCGAGCTCCTACAATGAGCAGTTCTTC | CASSSNGDSSSYNEQFF
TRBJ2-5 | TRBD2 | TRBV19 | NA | TGTGCCAGTAGTATACCTAGCGGGGGGGTTGGGACCCAGTACTTC | CASSIPSGGVGTQYF
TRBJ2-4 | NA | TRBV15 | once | TGTGCCACCAGCAGAGATTCTCGCCTAAACAAAAACATTCAGTACTTC | CATSRDSRLNKNIQYF
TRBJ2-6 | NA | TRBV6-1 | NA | TGTGCCAGCAGTGCTTCACACGATCTTTTCTCTGGGGCCAACGTCCTGACTTTC | CASSASHDLFSGANVLTF
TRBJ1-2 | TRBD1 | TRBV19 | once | TGTGCCAGTAGTATACAGGGGGACTATGGCTACACCTTC | CASSIQGDYGYTF
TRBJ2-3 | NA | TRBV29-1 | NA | TGCAGCGGCGGGACTTCCGTGTGGGATACGCAGTATTTT | CSGGTSVWDTQYF
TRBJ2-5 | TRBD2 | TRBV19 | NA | TGTGCCAGCAATGGGGGGGATTGGCAAGAGACCCAGTACTTC | CASNGGDWQETQYF
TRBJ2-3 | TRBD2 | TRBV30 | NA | TGTGCCTGGAGTCGAGCGGGAGAAGGGCCAGATACGCAGTATTTT | CAWSRAGEGPDTQYF
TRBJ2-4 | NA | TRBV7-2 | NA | TGTGCCAGCAGCCCCGGGGGTTCCGGAAACATTCAGTACTTC | CASSPGGSGNIQYF
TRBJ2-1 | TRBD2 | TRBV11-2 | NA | TGTGCCAGCAGCTTACCGGGACTAGCGGGAGGGTTACCGTTCTTC | CASSLPGLAGGLPFF
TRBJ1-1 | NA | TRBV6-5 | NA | TGTGCCAGCAGTTACGTCTTTGGCGGTGGTACTGAAGCTTTCTTT | CASSYVFGGGTEAFF
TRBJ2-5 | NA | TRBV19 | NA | TGTGCCAGTAGTACGTCGGGGAAAGAGACCCAGTACTTC | CASSTSGKETQYF
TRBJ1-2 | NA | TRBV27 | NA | TGTGCCAGCAGTTTAATGTGGGGAGATGGCTACACCTTC | CASSLMWGDGYTF
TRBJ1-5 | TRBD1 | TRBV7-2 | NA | TGTGCCAGCAGCTTAGGGACAGGTGGTTATGGCAATCAGCCCCAGCATTTT | CASSLGTGGYGNQPQHF
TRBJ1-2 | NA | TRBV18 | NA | TGTGCCAGCTCACCGCCGTCGGGAAGTAACTATGGCTACACCTTC | CASSPPSGSNYGYTF
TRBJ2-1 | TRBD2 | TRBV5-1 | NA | TGCGCCAGCAGCCTCCTATTGGCGGGAGCGCCTTCCAATGAGCAGTTCTTC | CASSLLLAGAPSNEQFF
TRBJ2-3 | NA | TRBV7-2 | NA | TGTGCCAGCAGCTTGGAGCCGGGGTGGCAGCTCATTAACACAGATACGCAGTATTTT | CASSLEPGWQLINTDTQYF
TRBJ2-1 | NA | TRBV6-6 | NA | TGTGCCAGCAGTAGAACAGGGATAAGCTCCTACAATGAGCAGTTCTTC | CASSRTGISSYNEQFF
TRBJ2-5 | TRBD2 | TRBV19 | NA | TGTGCCAGTAGTATAAGGGCTAGCGGGAGGTTCCAAGAGACCCAGTACTTC | CASSIRASGRFQETQYF
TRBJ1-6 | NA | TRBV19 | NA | TGTGCCAGTAGTTCAGTGATGAATTCACCCCTCCACTTT | CASSSVMNSPLHF
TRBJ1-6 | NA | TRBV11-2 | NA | TGTGCCAGCAGCTTAGACCTACAGCCTTCACCCCTCCACTTT | CASSLDLQPSPLHF
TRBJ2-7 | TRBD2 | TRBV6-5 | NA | TGTGCCAGCAGCCCGGGACTAGCGGGAGTATACGAGCAGTACTTC | CASSPGLAGVYEQYF
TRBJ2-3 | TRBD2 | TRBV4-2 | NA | TGTGCCAGCAGCCAGGAGAGAGCGGGAGGGTTGGATACGCAGTATTTT | CASSQERAGGLDTQYF
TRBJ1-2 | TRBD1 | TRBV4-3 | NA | TGCGCCAGCAGCCAAGAACTGGGAAGAGGGACAGGGAACTACTATGGCTACACCTTC | CASSQELGRGTGNYYGYTF
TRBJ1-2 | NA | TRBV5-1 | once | TGCGCCAGCAGCCCCCGGGACTCCGGAGCCCCCGACTTC | CASSPRDSGAPDF
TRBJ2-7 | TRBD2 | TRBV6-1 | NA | TGTGCCAGCAGTGTTTCTAGCGGGGGACTTACCTACGAGCAGTACTTC | CASSVSSGGLTYEQYF
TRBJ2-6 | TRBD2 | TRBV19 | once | TGTGCCAGTAGTATAGTCCTCCGGGACTACACTATTTCTGGGGCCAACGTCCTGACTTTC | CASSIVLRDYTISGANVLTF
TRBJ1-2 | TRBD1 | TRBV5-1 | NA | TGCGCCAGCAGCTTGGGGACAGGGGACGATGGCTACACCTTC | CASSLGTGDDGYTF
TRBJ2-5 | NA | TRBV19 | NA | TGTGCCAGTAGTATGCGTCAACGCCAAGAGACCCAGTACTTC | CASSMRQRQETQYF
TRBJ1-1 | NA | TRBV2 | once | TGTGCCAGCTCACCCGGTCCGGTCCCTGAAGCTTTCTTT | CASSPGPVPEAFF
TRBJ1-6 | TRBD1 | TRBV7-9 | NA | TGTGCCAGCAGCTTATGGCCGAGGGGGCAGGTTTATAATTCACCCCTCCACTTT | CASSLWPRGQVYNSPLHF
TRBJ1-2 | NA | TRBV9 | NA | TGTGCCAGCAGCCCCCATATACAGATCTCCAACTATGGCTACACCTTC | CASSPHIQISNYGYTF